The clone carrying this T cell receptor (beta chain) has more than one count but fewer than ten. As yet, its antigen is unknown. This sample was taken from a study of T cells in Graves' hyperthyroidism and ophthalmopathy. In the study overall: Staff took peripheral blood when the initial diagnosis was made, before any treatment began. Study results and limitations: A model of 13 V-J pairs discriminated ophthalmopathy from stable hyperthyroidism. Most thyroid clonotypes expanded above 0.001 appeared in blood too.

It was RNA transcripts that yielded the amplified TCR beta CDR3 regions. First-round RT-PCR targeting the TCR CDR3 was performed with the HTBI primer set. TCRdb passed the multiplex PCR reads through MiXCR, listing each CDR3 protein once. The sample contains 700,000 to 950,000 distinct CDR3 sequences, about 35% of which appear only once. The CDR3 is 13 residues long. V was trimmed by 8 bases and J by 5 bases, leaving 12 bases between them. Germline CDR1 and CDR2: MNHNS and SASEGT. The TCR sequence derives from a woman in her 40s with Graves' hyperthyroidism. Sample: blood. This chain uses TRBV6-1 with TRBJ2-2, with D hard to call. The CDR3 sequence: CASVSGNTGELFF. The CDR3 DNA sequence: TGTGCCAGCGTCTCAGGAAATACCGGGGAGCTGTTTTTT.